This passage covers 24 T cell receptor beta chains from one sample sequenced in a study of blood T cell repertoires in COVID-19. Some clones are missing from TCRdb's copy, which holds only in-frame ones; the method was immunoSEQ multiplex PCR. The sample records 200,000 to 300,000 clones, roughly 88% being singletons. The source material was PBMCs or T cells enriched from blood (not recorded which). These receptors originate from a woman in her thirties or forties who had been exposed to COVID-19.

The rearrangement joins TRBV28 to TRBJ2-5; perhaps TRBD1 as D (6 bases). CDR1 MDHEN and CDR2 SYDVKM come from the germline V gene. Trimming pared 4 bases from V and 0 bases from J, leaving 12 bases between. The CDR3 covers 15 residues. CDR3 in DNA: TGTGCCAGCAGTTCAGGACAGACTTACCAAGAGACCCAGTACTTC. This translates into CASSSGQTYQETQYF. Combining the CDR3 with reference TRBV28 and TRBJ2-5 gives the whole variable domain DVKVTQSSRYLVKRTGEKVFLECVQDMDHENMFWYRQDPGLGLRLIYFSYDVKMKEKGDIPEGYSVSREKKERFSLILESASTNQTSMYLCASSSGQTYQETQYFGPGTRLLVL.

This CDR3 reads CASMVIGGLRNTEAFF. The CDR3 DNA follows: TGTGCCAGCATGGTCATCGGGGGTCTGAGGAACACTGAAGCTTTCTTT. The chain is built from TRBV2 and TRBJ1-1, with D possibly TRBD1 on 5 matching bases. Trimming removed 7 bases at V and 1 base at J, with 19 bases between. CDR3 size: 16 residues. Germline lookup yields CDR1 SNHLY and CDR2 FYNNEI.

This chain links TRBV30 with TRBJ1-5; 7 bases are a match to TRBD1. There are 15 residues in the CDR3. In germline, CDR1 is GTSNPN, CDR2 SVGIG (reference sequence). The trim removed 3 bases at V and 1 base at J, leaving 6 bases unmatched. The CDR3 region is CAWSVGQASNQPQHF. The CDR3 DNA reads TGTGCCTGGAGCGTAGGACAGGCGAGCAATCAGCCCCAGCATTTT.

The chain is built from TRBV12-3 or TRBV12-4 and TRBJ2-7; tentatively, D is TRBD2 (5 bases). V lost 6 bases to trimming and J lost 4 bases, with 10 bases between them. This CDR3 region has 12 residues. The CDR3 protein is CASSARGYEQYV. The CDR3 DNA is TGTGCCAGCAGCGCCCGGGGTTACGAGCAGTACGTC.

Only a few counts were recorded for this clone. The chain has TRBV2 and TRBJ1-5; possible D gene TRBD1, 5 bases. V lost 3 bases, J lost 2 bases, and 11 bases lay in between. The CDR3 sequence is 15 residues long. Per germline, CDR1 SNHLY and CDR2 FYNNEI. CDR3 bases: TGTGCCAGCAGTGACGGGGGGAGAGGCAATCAGCCCCAGCATTTT. Encoded protein: CASSDGGRGNQPQHF.

The chain recombines TRBV5-8 with TRBJ1-2; D is possibly TRBD1 (5 bases). Trimming took 0 bases from V and 4 from J, leaving 10 bases between them. CDR1 is SGHTS and CDR2 is YDEGEE in the germline V gene. CDR3 length equals 14 residues. The CDR3 region has the DNA TGTGCCAGCAGCTTGGGGCAGGGTATCTATGGCTACACCTTC. Translation gives CASSLGQGIYGYTF.

This clone has only one observation. The chain has TRBV30 and TRBJ2-3; 11 bases match TRBD2. The CDR3 loop spans 14 amino acids. From germline, CDR1 is GTSNPN and CDR2 SVGIG (reference sequence). CDR3 coding DNA: TGTGCGGGACTTAGCGGGGGGGACACAGATACGCAGTATTTT. This translates into CAGLSGGDTDTQYF. The entire variable domain, with the rest obtained from reference TRBV30 and TRBJ2-3, is as follows: SQTIHQWPATLVQPVGSPLSLECTVEGTSNPNLYWYRQAAGRGLQLLFYSVGIGQISSEVPQNLSASRPQDRQFILSSKKLLLSDSGFYLCAGLSGGDTDTQYFGPGTRLTVL.

The chain couples TRBV25-1 to TRBJ1-2, with 8 bases aligning to TRBD1. The V gene end was trimmed by 3 bases and the J gene end by 6 bases; junction bases not matched to a gene: 9. Germline V gene data show CDR1 as MGHDK and CDR2 as SYGVNS. There are 15 residues in the CDR3. CDR3 DNA: TGTGCCAGCAGTGATATCGGACAGGGAGGGGATGGCTACACCTTC. Translated: CASSDIGQGGDGYTF.

The rearrangement links TRBV7-3 to TRBJ1-2; D might be TRBD1 (6 bases). The CDR3 runs to 15 residues. Per the germline V gene, CDR1 is SGHTA and CDR2 is FQGTGA. Trimming left V 2 bases short and J 8 bases short, with 18 bases between. The CDR3 nucleotides read TGTGCCAGCAGCTTAGGGCGCGGGGGGGCGGACGGCTACACCTTC. It specifies CASSLGRGGADGYTF.

This rearrangement joins TRBV7-8 to TRBJ1-2; D is unclear. CDR3 size: 11 residues. V was clipped by 4 bases and J by 9 bases, with 9 bases between them. Germline V gene lookup returns CDR1 SGHVS and CDR2 FQNEAQ. The CDR3 nucleotides are TGTGCCAGCAGCTCCCCGCTAAGCTACACCTTC. This encodes CASSSPLSYTF.

The CDR3 here is CASSLEGVEAFF. In nucleotides, the CDR3 is TGTGCCAGCAGTCTCGAAGGGGTTGAAGCTTTCTTT. The chain joins TRBV12-3 or TRBV12-4 to TRBJ1-1; D may be TRBD1 (5 bases). Trimming shortened V by 5 bases and J by 7 bases, and 11 bases separated the two germline ends. This CDR3 is built from 12 residues.

The genes are TRBV10-3 and TRBJ1-6; 7 bases match TRBD1. The CDR3 runs 14 residues. The germline V gene has CDR1 ENHRY and CDR2 SYGVKD. The junction had 7 bases not matched to a gene; V was cut back by 0 bases and J by 14 bases. CDR3 region: CAISESERGRALHF. The CDR3 DNA reads as TGTGCCATCAGTGAGTCTGAGAGGGGGCGAGCCCTCCACTTT.

V and J are TRBV19 and TRBJ1-4, with 9 bases fitting TRBD1. Per the germline V gene, CDR1 is LNHDA and CDR2 is SQIVND (reference sequence). The CDR3 consists of 14 residues. V gave up 2 bases and J gave up 6 bases; unmatched junction bases: 1. The CDR3 here is CASSITGGDEKLFF. CDR3 bases: TGTGCCAGTAGTATAACAGGGGGCGATGAAAAACTGTTTTTT. Full variable domain (rest looked up from reference TRBV19 and TRBJ1-4): DGGITQSPKYLFRKEGQNVTLSCEQNLNHDAMYWYRQDPGQGLRLIYYSQIVNDFQKGDIAEGYSVSREKKESFPLTVTSAQKNPTAFYLCASSITGGDEKLFFGSGTQLSVL.

The rearrangement joins TRBV7-2 to TRBJ1-2; D is uncertain. Germline V gene sequence: CDR1 SGHTA, CDR2 FQGNSA. V lost 5 bases and J 4 bases, leaving 11 bases between the germline ends. The CDR3 consists of 13 residues. The DNA of the CDR3 is TGTGCCAGCAGCCTAGGGTCGAGCTATGGCTACACCTTC. This encodes CASSLGSSYGYTF.

The chain has TRBV6-4 and TRBJ1-5; D possibly corresponds to TRBD1 (5 bases). The CDR3 is 15 amino acids. From germline, CDR1 is MRHNA and CDR2 SNTAGT. V lost 6 bases and J lost 4, with 16 bases in between. In DNA, the CDR3 is TGTGCCAGCAGCTTGTGGGGGGGAGGAAATCAGCCCCAGCATTTT. Residues: CASSLWGGGNQPQHF.

This clone was picked up a small number of times. The rearrangement uses TRBV7-9 and TRBJ1-4; D is ambiguous. This CDR3 region has 16 residues. Trimming cost V 1 base and J 7 bases, with 16 bases left between them. Per the germline V gene, CDR1 is SEHNR and CDR2 is FQNEAQ (reference sequence). The CDR3 here is CASSLGAGWVGEKLFF. CDR3 DNA: TGTGCCAGCAGCTTAGGGGCAGGTTGGGTCGGTGAAAAACTGTTTTTT.

The V call is TRBV11-2, the J call TRBJ2-7; 11 bases are shared with TRBD1. The CDR3 is 16 amino acids. With 1 base clipped from V and 6 bases from J, the junction kept 8 bases outside the gene matches. Germline assignment: CDR1 SGHAT and CDR2 FQNNGV. This CDR3 reads CASSLVGTGGKGEQYV. Written as DNA, the CDR3 is TGTGCCAGCAGCTTAGTAGGGACAGGGGGAAAAGGCGAGCAGTACGTC.

V is TRBV21-1 and J is TRBJ2-7; TRBD2 is the table's D call and was not checked against the DNA. TRBV21-1 is a pseudogene segment. This CDR3 spans 21 amino acids. The CDR3 region is CASSKRTSGSNVSIKSYEQYV. CDR3 nucleotide sequence: TGTGCCAGCAGCAAACGGACTAGCGGGAGTAATGTGTCAATTAAATCCTACGAGCAGTACGTC.

The chain has TRBV4-1 and TRBJ1-2; possibly TRBD1 for D (6 bases). The V gene lost 4 bases and the J gene lost 1 base, with 19 bases spanning the gap. This CDR3 spans 17 amino acids. Germline CDR1 is MGHRA and CDR2 is YSYEKL. DNA of the CDR3: TGCGCCAGCAGCCCTAGACTCGGACAGACTGTTAACTATGGCTACACCTTC. Protein: CASSPRLGQTVNYGYTF.

The J gene is TRBJ2-5, the V gene TRBV24-1, with TRBD1 matching 8 bases. Unmatched junction bases numbered 2, after V lost 3 bases and J lost 0 bases. Germline V lookup: CDR1 KGHDR, CDR2 SFDVKD. The CDR3 has 15 residues. CDR3: CATSDPDRDQETQYF. DNA for the CDR3: TGTGCCACCAGTGATCCGGACAGGGACCAAGAGACCCAGTACTTC.

The chain links TRBV18 to TRBJ1-1; D is unclear. This CDR3 is 13 amino acids long. In germline, CDR1 is KGHSH, CDR2 LQKENI. The V end was cut by 6 bases, the J end by 1 base, with 9 bases between. In nucleotides, the CDR3 is TGTGCCAGCTCTACTAAGGAGAACACTGAAGCTTTCTTT. This gives the protein CASSTKENTEAFF.

This clone was found once. The chain links TRBV24-1 to TRBJ2-1, with D unclear. V was shortened by 4 bases and J by 0 bases, with 15 bases between the two germline ends. The CDR3 is 17 amino acids. Germline V gene sequence: CDR1 KGHDR, CDR2 SFDVKD. The CDR3 DNA reads TGTGCCACCAGTGAACCGACAAGCACCAGCTCCTACAATGAGCAGTTCTTC. Translation gives CATSEPTSTSSYNEQFF.

V and J are TRBV6-5 and TRBJ1-1; D is possibly TRBD1 (6 bases). The CDR3 is 13 amino acids. Germline V CDR1 and CDR2: MNHEY, SVGAGI. The V end was cut by 0 bases, the J end by 7 bases, with 9 bases between. The CDR3 loop is CASSYSGQFEAFF. CDR3 in DNA: TGTGCCAGCAGTTACTCCGGACAGTTTGAAGCTTTCTTT.

The chain employs TRBV5-1 and TRBJ1-5, with D hard to call. The CDR3 contains 15 residues. The V end lost 2 bases, the J end lost 0 bases, and 9 bases lay between the germline ends. Germline CDR1 and CDR2: SGHRS and YFSETQ. The CDR3 DNA sequence: TGCGCCAGCAGCTTTGACGGAGATAGCAATCAGCCCCAGCATTTT. It yields the protein CASSFDGDSNQPQHF.